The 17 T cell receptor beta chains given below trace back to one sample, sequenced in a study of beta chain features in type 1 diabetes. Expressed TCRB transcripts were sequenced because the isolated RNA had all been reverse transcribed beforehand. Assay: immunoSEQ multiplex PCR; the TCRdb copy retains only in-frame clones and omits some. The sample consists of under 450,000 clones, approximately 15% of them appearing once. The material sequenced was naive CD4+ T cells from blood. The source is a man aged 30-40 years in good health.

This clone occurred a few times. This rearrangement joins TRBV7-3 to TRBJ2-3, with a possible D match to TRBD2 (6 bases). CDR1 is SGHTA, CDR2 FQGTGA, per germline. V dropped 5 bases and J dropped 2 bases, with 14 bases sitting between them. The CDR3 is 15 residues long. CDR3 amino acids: CASSPWDSPTDTQYF. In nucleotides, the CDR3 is TGTGCCAGCAGCCCGTGGGACTCCCCCACAGATACGCAGTATTTT.

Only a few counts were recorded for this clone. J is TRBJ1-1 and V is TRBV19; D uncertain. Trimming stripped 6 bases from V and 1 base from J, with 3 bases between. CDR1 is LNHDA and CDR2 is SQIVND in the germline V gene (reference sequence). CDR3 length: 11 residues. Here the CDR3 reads CASRENTEAFF. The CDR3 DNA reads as TGTGCCAGTAGGGAGAACACTGAAGCTTTCTTT.

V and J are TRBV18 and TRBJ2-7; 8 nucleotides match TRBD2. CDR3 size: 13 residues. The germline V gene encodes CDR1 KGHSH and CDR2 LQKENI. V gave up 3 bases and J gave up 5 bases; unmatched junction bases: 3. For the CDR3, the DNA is TGTGCCAGCTCACCGGGACTAGGCGACGAGCAGTACGTC. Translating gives CASSPGLGDEQYV.

Written as DNA, the CDR3 is TGCGCCAGCAGCGTTAGTCAAGCGGGAGTAACAGATACGCAGTATTTT. Residues: CASSVSQAGVTDTQYF. V and J are TRBV5-1 and TRBJ2-3; 8 nucleotides align to TRBD2. CDR3 length: 16 amino acids. Germline CDR1 SGHRS, CDR2 YFSETQ. V dropped 4 bases and J dropped 3; count of bases not matched to a gene: 10.

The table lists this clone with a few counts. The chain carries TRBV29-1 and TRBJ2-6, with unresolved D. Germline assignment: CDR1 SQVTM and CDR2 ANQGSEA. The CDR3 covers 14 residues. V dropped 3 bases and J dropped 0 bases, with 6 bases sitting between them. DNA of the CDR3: TGCAGCGTTGAGAAGTTCTCTGGGGCCAACGTCCTGACTTTC. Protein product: CSVEKFSGANVLTF.

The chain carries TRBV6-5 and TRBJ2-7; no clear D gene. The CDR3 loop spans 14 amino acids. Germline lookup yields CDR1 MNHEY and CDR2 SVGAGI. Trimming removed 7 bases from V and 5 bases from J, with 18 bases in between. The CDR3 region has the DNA TGTGCCAGCAACTTCCTTGGGATTAAGGACGAGCAGTACTTC. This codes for CASNFLGIKDEQYF.

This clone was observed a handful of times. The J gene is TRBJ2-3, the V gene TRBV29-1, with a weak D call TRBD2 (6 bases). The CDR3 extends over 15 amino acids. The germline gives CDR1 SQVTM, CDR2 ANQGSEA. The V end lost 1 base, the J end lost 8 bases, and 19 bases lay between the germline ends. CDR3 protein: CSVEGLAPGIGTQYF. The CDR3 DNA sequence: TGCAGCGTTGAAGGCCTAGCGCCGGGCATTGGTACGCAGTATTTT.

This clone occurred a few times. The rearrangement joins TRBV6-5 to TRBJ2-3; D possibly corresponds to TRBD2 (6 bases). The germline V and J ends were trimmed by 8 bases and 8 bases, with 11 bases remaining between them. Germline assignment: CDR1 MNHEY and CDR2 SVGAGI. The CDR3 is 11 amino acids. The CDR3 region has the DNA TGTGCCAGCGGGACTCCTGGTACGCAGTATTTT. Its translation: CASGTPGTQYF.

The CDR3 DNA is TGTGCCACCAGCAGAGCCGGGGGGGCCAAGACCCAGTACTTC. Its protein is CATSRAGGAKTQYF. This chain connects TRBV15 to TRBJ2-5; 8 bases match TRBD2. Germline V CDR1 and CDR2: LNHNV, YYDKDF (reference sequence). This CDR3 region has 14 residues. The junction had 4 bases not matched to a gene; V was cut back by 1 base and J by 6 bases.

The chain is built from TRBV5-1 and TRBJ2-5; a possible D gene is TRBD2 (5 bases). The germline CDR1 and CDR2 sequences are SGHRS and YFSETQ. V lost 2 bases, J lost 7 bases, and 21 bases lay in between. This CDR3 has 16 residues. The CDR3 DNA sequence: TGCGCCAGCAGCTTCGCCGATTTCGGGGATTCCAGGACCCAGTACTTC. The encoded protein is CASSFADFGDSRTQYF.

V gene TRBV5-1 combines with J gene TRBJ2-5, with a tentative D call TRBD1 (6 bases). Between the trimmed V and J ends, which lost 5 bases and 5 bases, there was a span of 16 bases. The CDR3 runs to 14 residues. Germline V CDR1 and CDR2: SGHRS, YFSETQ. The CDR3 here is CASSGTGLSETQYF. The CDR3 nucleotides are TGCGCCAGCAGTGGAACAGGGTTATCGGAGACCCAGTACTTC.

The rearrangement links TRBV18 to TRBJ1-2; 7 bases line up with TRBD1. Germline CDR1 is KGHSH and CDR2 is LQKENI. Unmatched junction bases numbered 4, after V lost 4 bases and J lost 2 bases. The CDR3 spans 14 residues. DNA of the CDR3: TGTGCCAGCTCACTAAAGACAGGGAACTATGGCTACACCTTC. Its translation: CASSLKTGNYGYTF.

The CDR3: CACKQGRQPQHF. The CDR3 DNA is TGTGCCTGTAAACAGGGAAGGCAGCCCCAGCATTTT. The chain combines TRBV30 with TRBJ1-5, with a tentative D call TRBD1 (6 bases). Germline assignment: CDR1 GTSNPN and CDR2 SVGIG (reference sequence). Trimming pared 6 bases from V and 7 bases from J, leaving 13 bases between. The CDR3 covers 12 residues.

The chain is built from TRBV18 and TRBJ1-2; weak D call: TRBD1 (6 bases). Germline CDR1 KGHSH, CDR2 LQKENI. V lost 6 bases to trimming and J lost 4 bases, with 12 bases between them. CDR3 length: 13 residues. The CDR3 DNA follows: TGTGCCAGCTCGGAGGACAGAAGCTATGGCTACACCTTC. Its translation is CASSEDRSYGYTF.

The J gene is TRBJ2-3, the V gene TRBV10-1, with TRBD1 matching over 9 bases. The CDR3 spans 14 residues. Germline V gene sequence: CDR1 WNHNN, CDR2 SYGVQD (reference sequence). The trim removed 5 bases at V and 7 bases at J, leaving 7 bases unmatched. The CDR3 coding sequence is TGCGCCAGCAGTCGCGCCGACAGGGGGAATACGCAGTATTTT. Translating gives CASSRADRGNTQYF.

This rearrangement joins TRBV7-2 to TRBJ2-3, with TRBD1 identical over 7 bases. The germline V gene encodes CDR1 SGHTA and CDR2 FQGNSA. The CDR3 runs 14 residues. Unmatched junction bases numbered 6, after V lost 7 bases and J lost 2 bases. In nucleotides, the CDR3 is TGTGCCAGCACCCCGGGACAGCCCACAGATACGCAGTATTTT. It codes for CASTPGQPTDTQYF.

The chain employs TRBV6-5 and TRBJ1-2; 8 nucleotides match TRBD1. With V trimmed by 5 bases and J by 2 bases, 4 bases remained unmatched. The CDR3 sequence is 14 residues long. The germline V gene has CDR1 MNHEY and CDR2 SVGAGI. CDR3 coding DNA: TGTGCCAGCAGTCCGGACAGGGTGAACTATGGCTACACCTTC. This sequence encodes CASSPDRVNYGYTF.